This T cell receptor (beta chain) was identified in a study of blood T cell repertoires in COVID-19. Study information: Acute and convalescent COVID-19 specimens originated in the United States, Italy and Spain.

TCRdb keeps only in-frame clones here, not all; method: immunoSEQ multiplex PCR. The sample records about 220,000 clones, 83% being singletons. Trimming took off 5 bases at V and 3 bases at J, with 14 bases between the two ends. CDR1 and CDR2 (germline): MDHEN, SYDVKM. This CDR3 comprises 14 residues. The study assigned cohorts using participant-reported clinical history. All exposed participants met a person with COVID-19 within 2 weeks before entering the study. The chain employs TRBV28 and TRBJ2-7; TRBD1 might be the D (6 bases). This receptor was identified in a woman between 45 and 60 years old who had been exposed to COVID-19. Material: PBMCs or T cells enriched from blood (not recorded which). CDR3 nucleotide sequence: TGTGCCAGCAGTCCCAGGACAGACTACTACGAGCAGTACTTC. Translation: CASSPRTDYYEQYF.